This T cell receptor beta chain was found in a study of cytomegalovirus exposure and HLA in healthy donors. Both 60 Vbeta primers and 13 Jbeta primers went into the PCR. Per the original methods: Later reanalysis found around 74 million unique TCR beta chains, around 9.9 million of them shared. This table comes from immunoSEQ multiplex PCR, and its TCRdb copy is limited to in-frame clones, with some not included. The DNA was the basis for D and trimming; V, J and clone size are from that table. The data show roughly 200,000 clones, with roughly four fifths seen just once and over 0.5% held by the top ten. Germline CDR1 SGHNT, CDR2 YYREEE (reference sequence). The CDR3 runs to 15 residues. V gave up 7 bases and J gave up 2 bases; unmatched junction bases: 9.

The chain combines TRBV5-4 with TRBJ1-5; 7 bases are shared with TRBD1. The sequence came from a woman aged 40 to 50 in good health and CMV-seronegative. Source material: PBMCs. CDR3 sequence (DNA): TGTGCCAGCCCCAGGGGGGCGATGGGCAATCAGCCCCAGCATTTT. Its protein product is CASPRGAMGNQPQHF.